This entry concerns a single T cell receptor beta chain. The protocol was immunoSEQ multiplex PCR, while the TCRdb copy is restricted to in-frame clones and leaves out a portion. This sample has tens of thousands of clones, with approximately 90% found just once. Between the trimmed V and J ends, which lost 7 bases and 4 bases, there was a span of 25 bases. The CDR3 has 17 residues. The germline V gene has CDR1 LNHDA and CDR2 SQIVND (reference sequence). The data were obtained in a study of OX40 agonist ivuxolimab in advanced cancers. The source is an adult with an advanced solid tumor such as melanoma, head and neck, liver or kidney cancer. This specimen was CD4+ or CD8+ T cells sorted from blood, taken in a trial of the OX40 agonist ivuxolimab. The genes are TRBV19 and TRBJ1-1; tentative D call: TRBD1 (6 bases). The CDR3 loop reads CASTGSQGYSTFTEAFF. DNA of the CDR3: TGTGCCAGTACCGGATCTCAGGGGTATTCCACGTTCACTGAAGCTTTCTTT.